One and the same sample provided the 21 T cell receptor beta chains below, sequenced in a study of blood T cell repertoires in COVID-19 (TCRdb year 2020). The library was obtained by the immunoSEQ multiplex PCR assay. Entries here come from immuneACCESS through TCRdb and include only in-frame sequences with V and J called. Some clones fail to appear in such tables; in the studies checked, an unresolved V gene covers under half of the shortfall, and the cause of the remainder is unknown. This sample holds roughly 180,000 clones; approximately 89% were observed only once. The ten top clones hold roughly 8% of the sample. Sequencing used peripheral blood. The receptors derive from a woman in her fifties or sixties with acute or convalescent COVID-19.

The chain recombines TRBV2 with TRBJ2-7, with TRBD2 matching over 13 bases. This CDR3 has 16 residues. V gave up 4 bases and J gave up 3 bases; unmatched junction bases: 6. Germline V CDR1 and CDR2: SNHLY, FYNNEI. The CDR3 reads CASSVTGTSGIYEQYV. In nucleotides, the CDR3 is TGTGCCAGCAGTGTCACCGGGACTAGCGGGATCTACGAGCAGTACGTC.

The gene calls are TRBV12-5 and TRBJ2-2; 9 bases agree with TRBD1. V lost 7 bases and J lost 2; bases outside the gene matches: 5. Germline loops: CDR1 LGHNT, CDR2 FRNRAP. CDR3 length equals 15 residues. CDR3: CASATGQGNTGELFF. The CDR3 bases are TGTGCTAGTGCCACGGGACAGGGTAACACCGGGGAGCTGTTTTTT.

The chain employs TRBV19 and TRBJ2-2, with TRBD2 matching 9 bases. Germline lookup yields CDR1 LNHDA and CDR2 SQIVND (reference sequence). The CDR3 extends over 15 amino acids. Trimming took 6 bases from V and 1 from J; bases not matched to a gene: 3. The CDR3: CASRISGRNTGELFF. DNA of the CDR3: TGTGCCAGTAGGATTAGCGGGAGGAACACCGGGGAGCTGTTTTTT. The full variable domain, its missing parts supplied by reference TRBV19 and TRBJ2-2, is DGGITQSPKYLFRKEGQNVTLSCEQNLNHDAMYWYRQDPGQGLRLIYYSQIVNDFQKGDIAEGYSVSREKKESFPLTVTSAQKNPTAFYLCASRISGRNTGELFFGEGSRLTVL.

CDR3 in DNA: TGTGCCAGCATGAGGAGGGGACGGGATTCTTACGAGCAGTACGTC. Translation gives CASMRRGRDSYEQYV. This sequence joins TRBV5-4 and TRBJ2-7; perhaps TRBD2 as D (6 bases). Germline lookup yields CDR1 SGHNT and CDR2 YYREEE (reference sequence). V shed 6 bases and J shed 4 bases, with 20 bases lying between them. This CDR3 is built from 15 residues.

This chain joins TRBV28 and TRBJ1-6, with D possibly matching TRBD1 (5 bases). Germline V gene lookup returns CDR1 MDHEN and CDR2 SYDVKM. CDR3 length equals 14 residues. V was shortened by 3 bases and J by 10 bases, with 13 bases between the two germline ends. The CDR3 DNA sequence: TGTGCCAGCAGTTTCAGGGCCCGAGGATCACCCCTCCACTTT. Its protein product is CASSFRARGSPLHF.

With regard to this clone: At one end, the junction sequence differs from germline, possibly due to a read error. The chain is built from TRBV2 and TRBJ2-1, with 13 bases lining up with TRBD2. Germline V gives CDR1 SNHLY, CDR2 FYNNEI. The CDR3 is 16 residues long. This chain's CDR3 is CVSSGTSGTSGNEQFF. The CDR3 coding sequence is TGTGTCAGCAGTGGGACTAGCGGGACCTCTGGGAATGAGCAGTTCTTC.

The rearrangement joins TRBV7-6 to TRBJ2-6, with D perhaps matching TRBD2 (7 bases). CDR3 size: 17 residues. V lost 1 base and J lost 2, with 12 bases in between. Germline assignment: CDR1 SGHVS and CDR2 FNYEAQ. The CDR3 sequence: CASSLVGGGAGANVLTF. The CDR3 coding sequence is TGTGCCAGCAGCTTAGTAGGCGGGGGCGCTGGGGCCAACGTCCTGACTTTC.

The rearrangement links TRBV4-2 to TRBJ2-1; 7 positions agree with TRBD2. Trimming at V came to 2 bases and at J to 2 bases, leaving 6 bases not matched to a gene. Per germline, CDR1 LGHNA and CDR2 YNFKEQ. The CDR3 is 16 residues long. The CDR3 reads CASSQPSGFTYNEQFF. The DNA for the CDR3 is TGTGCCAGCAGCCAACCTAGCGGATTCACCTACAATGAGCAGTTCTTC.

This clone was detected only once. The J gene is TRBJ2-7, the V gene TRBV5-1; TRBD2 matches at 13 bases. Germline lookup yields CDR1 SGHRS and CDR2 YFSETQ. CDR3 length equals 15 residues. The J segment lost 3 bases and the V segment lost 4 bases, leaving 4 bases of the junction unmatched. The CDR3 reads CASSPGLAGIYEQYF. DNA of the CDR3: TGCGCCAGCAGCCCGGGACTAGCGGGAATCTACGAGCAGTACTTC.

A remark on this clone: Distinct nucleotide sequences in the sample also encode this CDR3. This chain joins TRBV19 and TRBJ1-2, with 9 positions matching TRBD1. The V segment lost 7 bases and the J segment 5 bases; nucleotides outside the gene matches: 2. The CDR3 is 12 residues long. The germline V gene has CDR1 LNHDA and CDR2 SQIVND (reference sequence). CDR3 in amino acids: CASTGTGYGYTF. DNA of the CDR3: TGTGCCAGTACCGGGACAGGGTATGGCTACACCTTC.

This clone is a singleton in its sample. This chain connects TRBV6-5 to TRBJ2-2; the match to TRBD2 covers 13 bases. Losses at the gene ends were 6 bases for V and 5 bases for J; bases not matched to a gene: 3. Germline-derived CDR1 and CDR2 are MNHEY and SVGAGI. The CDR3 is made up of 15 amino acids. Here the CDR3 reads CASRRTSGRTGELFF. The CDR3, as DNA: TGTGCCAGCAGGAGGACTAGCGGGAGAACCGGGGAGCTGTTTTTT.

The chain recombines TRBV11-2 with TRBJ1-5, with D tentatively TRBD1 (6 bases). The CDR3 is 13 residues long. CDR1 and CDR2 from the germline V gene are SGHAT and FQNNGV. V lost 6 bases and J 7 bases, leaving 13 bases between the germline ends. The DNA of the CDR3 is TGTGCCAGCAGTCAAGGGGGAGTCCAGCCCCAGCATTTT. It translates to CASSQGGVQPQHF.

The V and J genes are TRBV28 and TRBJ1-2; D gene ambiguous. Germline CDR1 is MDHEN and CDR2 is SYDVKM. V lost 6 bases to trimming and J lost 2 bases, with 10 bases between them. This CDR3 has 13 amino acids. This CDR3 is CASSASPNYGYTF. CDR3 nucleotide sequence: TGTGCCAGCAGCGCGTCCCCAAACTATGGCTACACCTTC.

This clone was seen a few times. J is TRBJ2-2 and V is TRBV3-1 (or the pseudogene TRBV3-2); TRBD1 matches 10 bases. The CDR3 sequence is 15 residues long. The germline CDR1 and CDR2 sequences are LGHDT and YNNKEL (reference sequence). The ends lost 3 bases at V and 9 bases at J; junction bases unmatched: 7. The CDR3 sequence: CASSQPGTGVRELFF. Here the CDR3 DNA reads TGTGCCAGCAGCCAGCCCGGGACAGGGGTTCGGGAGCTGTTTTTT.

J is TRBJ2-1 and V is TRBV7-8, with 7 positions matching TRBD1. V lost 2 bases, J lost 3 bases, and 4 bases stayed unmatched. CDR1 and CDR2 (germline): SGHVS, FQNEAQ. The CDR3 is 15 amino acids. CDR3 coding DNA: TGTGCCAGCAGCTTACGGACAGGCCTCTACAATGAGCAGTTCTTC. It codes for CASSLRTGLYNEQFF.

The chain recombines TRBV7-3 with TRBJ2-5; D is undetermined. Germline V lookup: CDR1 SGHTA, CDR2 FQGTGA. V was shortened by 5 bases and J by 1 base, with 8 bases between the two germline ends. The CDR3 has 13 amino acids. The CDR3: CASSPPGQETQYF. For the CDR3, the DNA is TGTGCCAGCAGCCCTCCAGGCCAAGAGACCCAGTACTTC. Using reference TRBV7-3 and TRBJ2-5 for the parts outside the CDR3, the full variable domain is GAGVSQTPSNKVTEKGKYVELRCDPISGHTALYWYRQSLGQGPEFLIYFQGTGAADDSGLPNDRFFAVRPEGSVSTLKIQRTERGDSAVYLCASSPPGQETQYFGPGTRLLVL.

The V call is TRBV6-1, the J call TRBJ1-3, with D hard to call. Trimming took off 1 base at V and 8 bases at J, with 15 bases between the two ends. The CDR3 has 15 amino acids. Per germline, CDR1 MNHNS and CDR2 SASEGT. This CDR3 is CASSEGLRPEDTIYF. The CDR3 coding sequence is TGTGCCAGCAGTGAAGGTCTCAGGCCGGAGGACACCATATATTTT.

The CDR3 loop reads CASSRPFGGEQYF. The CDR3 coding sequence is TGTGCCAGCAGCCGCCCGTTCGGGGGCGAGCAGTACTTC. The V call is TRBV14, the J call TRBJ2-7, with a tentative D call TRBD2 (6 bases). CDR1 and CDR2 (germline): SGHDN, FVKESK. The CDR3 has 13 residues. Between the trimmed V and J ends, which lost 4 bases and 6 bases, there was a span of 13 bases.

This chain uses TRBV6-2 or TRBV6-3 with TRBJ2-2; 10 bases align to TRBD1. J gave up 1 base and V 6 bases, and 11 bases lay outside the gene matches. Per the germline V gene, CDR1 is MNHEY and CDR2 is SVGEGT. CDR3 size: 18 residues. The CDR3 loop is CASSLIWDRGLNTGELFF. CDR3 coding DNA: TGTGCCAGCAGCCTTATTTGGGACAGGGGATTGAACACCGGGGAGCTGTTTTTT.

The chain uses TRBV2 and TRBJ2-7, with 7 bases lining up with TRBD1. Germline values: CDR1 SNHLY, CDR2 FYNNEI. This CDR3 region has 14 residues. V shed 9 bases and J 4 bases; nucleotides not matched to a gene: 12. This CDR3 is CASRAQNRGYEQYF. DNA for the CDR3: TGTGCCAGTAGGGCCCAGAACAGGGGATACGAGCAGTACTTC.

This chain connects TRBV2 to TRBJ2-2; a weak D match, TRBD1 (6 bases). The V gene's germline CDR1 is SNHLY and CDR2 FYNNEI. Trimming cost V 8 bases and J 6 bases, with 10 bases left between them. CDR3 length equals 12 residues. In DNA form, the CDR3 reads TGTGCCAGCCTTTCAGGGGCCGGGGAGCTGTTTTTT. It translates to CASLSGAGELFF.